This TCR beta chain comes out of a study of vaccination and CD4 T cells after COVID-19. For the study at large: Vaccinees got either two BNT162b2 doses or two mRNA-1273 doses. Convalescent patients gave post-COVID blood a median about 100 days post-diagnosis, range 35 to 161. Overlapping spike peptides from SARS-CoV-2, HCoV-NL63, HCoV-OC43 and HCoV-229E served to stimulate the cells. Study-wide points: Post-vaccination, and not before, a median roughly 89% of reactive clones appeared in convalescent patients.

The treatment denotes: roughly ten-day PBMC culture with coronavirus spike peptide pools or control peptides (ViraFEST assay). Sequencing of DNA taken from cultured CD4+ T cells relied on the Oncomine TCR Beta short-read assay. TCRdb independently ran MiXCR on the PCR reads; one entry per CDR3 protein. The sample contains over 5,000 distinct CDR3 sequences, approximately 48% of which appear only once. As for this clonotype: Its antigen is as yet unknown.

Sequenced input: CD4+ T cells from blood, cultured in vitro. This receptor was obtained from a human donor who had recovered from COVID-19.

CDR3 sequence (DNA): TGTGCCAGCAGCAATCAGGCGGGGTTGACAGATACGCAGTATTTT. Protein sequence: CASSNQAGLTDTQYF. V is TRBV7-9 and J is TRBJ2-3; a weak D match, TRBD2 (6 bases). V was clipped by 5 bases and J by 3 bases, with 15 bases between them. The CDR3 sequence is 15 residues long. From germline, CDR1 is SEHNR and CDR2 FQNEAQ (reference sequence).